This T cell receptor (beta chain) emerged from a study of identical twins. This clonotype showed up many times. CDR1 and CDR2 (germline): MNHNS, SASEGT. CDR3 length: 15 residues. Trimming took off 0 bases at V and 7 bases at J, with 13 bases between the two ends. Template switching supplied a universal primer site; unique molecular identifiers were carried on the cDNA. TCRdb fed the 5' RACE reads into MiXCR, producing one record per CDR3 protein. Among fewer than 650,000 distinct CDR3 sequences listed, around 9.6% were seen once. This sample also belongs to another study, concerning yellow fever vaccine responses in identical twins.

The TCR comes from a woman younger than 30 in good health. V gene TRBV6-1 combines with J gene TRBJ1-5, with D tentatively TRBD1 (5 bases). Source material: PBMCs. In DNA, the CDR3 is TGTGCCAGCAGTGAAGCGCTGGGGGATCCACAGCCCCAGCATTTT. Translating it yields CASSEALGDPQPQHF.